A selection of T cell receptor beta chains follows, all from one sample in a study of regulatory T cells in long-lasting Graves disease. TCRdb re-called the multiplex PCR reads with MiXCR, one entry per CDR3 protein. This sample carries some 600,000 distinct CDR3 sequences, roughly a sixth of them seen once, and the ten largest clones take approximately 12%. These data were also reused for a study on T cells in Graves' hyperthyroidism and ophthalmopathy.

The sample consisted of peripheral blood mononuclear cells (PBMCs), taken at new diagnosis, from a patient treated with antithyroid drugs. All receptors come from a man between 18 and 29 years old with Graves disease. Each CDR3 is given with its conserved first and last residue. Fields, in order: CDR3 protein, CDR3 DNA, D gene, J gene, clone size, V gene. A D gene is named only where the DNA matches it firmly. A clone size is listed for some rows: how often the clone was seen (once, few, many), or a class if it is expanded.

CASSQDRTSGYTF	TGTGCCAGCAGTCAAGACAGGACGTCGGGCTACACCTTC	.	TRBJ1-2	.	TRBV11-1
CSVDKAGSISGEQYF	TGCAGCGTTGATAAGGCAGGGTCCATATCGGGGGAGCAGTACTTC	.	TRBJ2-7	many	TRBV29-1
CAWSGLGLADEQFF	TGTGCCTGGAGTGGTTTGGGACTAGCCGATGAGCAGTTCTTC	TRBD2	TRBJ2-1	many	TRBV30
CATSDPPVGGTYNEQFF	TGTGCCACCAGTGATCCGCCGGTCGGGGGCACCTACAATGAGCAGTTCTTC	.	TRBJ2-1	few	TRBV24-1
CASSFPLEGSYEQYF	TGTGCCAGCAGTTTCCCCTTAGAAGGGAGCTACGAGCAGTACTTC	.	TRBJ2-7	many	TRBV28
CASSLRGLAGVPGLGEQYF	TGTGCCAGCAGCCTACGAGGACTAGCGGGAGTCCCCGGGCTGGGCGAGCAGTACTTC	TRBD2	TRBJ2-7	many	TRBV11-2
CASSITGGLYGYTF	TGTGCCAGCAGTATAACAGGGGGCCTCTATGGCTACACCTTC	TRBD1	TRBJ1-2	many	TRBV28
CASSGGRGEAANTGELFF	TGTGCCAGCAGTGGGGGGAGGGGCGAAGCCGCGAACACCGGGGAGCTGTTTTTT	TRBD2	TRBJ2-2	few	TRBV6-2/TRBV6-3
CASSEGQETYEQYF	TGTGCCAGCAGCGAGGGACAGGAGACCTACGAGCAGTACTTC	TRBD1	TRBJ2-7	.	TRBV9
CSDGFSRNNTGELFF	TGCAGTGATGGGTTTAGTAGGAATAACACCGGGGAGCTGTTTTTT	.	TRBJ2-2	few	TRBV20-1
CASSQGTGGSNQPQHF	TGCGCCAGCAGCCAAGGGACAGGGGGAAGCAATCAGCCCCAGCATTTT	TRBD1	TRBJ1-5	.	TRBV4-1
CASRKPGTDVTHGKNIQYF	TGTGCCAGCAGGAAACCCGGGACAGACGTTACACATGGCAAAAACATTCAGTACTTC	TRBD1	TRBJ2-4	.	TRBV28
CASGLVIGRSGDSTDTQYF	TGTGCTAGTGGTTTGGTAATAGGGCGTAGCGGGGATAGCACAGATACGCAGTATTTT	TRBD2	TRBJ2-3	.	TRBV12-5
CASSYDSGGTDTQYF	TGTGCCAGCAGCTACGATAGCGGGGGGACAGATACGCAGTATTTT	TRBD2	TRBJ2-3	few	TRBV11-2
CASSLVAGVWNEQFF	TGTGCCAGCAGTTTAGTAGCGGGAGTATGGAATGAGCAGTTCTTC	TRBD2	TRBJ2-1	many	TRBV27
CASRAGNYEQYF	TGTGCCAGCAGAGCAGGGAACTACGAGCAGTACTTC	.	TRBJ2-7	many	TRBV2
CASSQVRAAKETQYF	TGTGCCAGCAGCCAAGTGAGAGCAGCTAAAGAGACCCAGTACTTC	.	TRBJ2-5	few	TRBV3-1
CASRQGGNTGELFF	TGTGCCAGCAGACAGGGAGGGAACACCGGGGAGCTGTTTTTT	.	TRBJ2-2	many	TRBV28
CASSLAQWREFTDTQYF	TGTGCCAGCAGCTTAGCGCAATGGCGGGAGTTTACAGATACGCAGTATTTT	TRBD2	TRBJ2-3	many	TRBV7-2
CASSFPGAGTTYEQYF	TGTGCCAGCAGTTTCCCCGGAGCGGGCACAACCTACGAGCAGTACTTC	.	TRBJ2-7	many	TRBV28
CATSRDRTFYGYTF	TGTGCCACCAGCAGGGACAGGACATTCTATGGCTACACCTTC	TRBD1	TRBJ1-2	many	TRBV15
CASSAGSAESGNTIYF	TGCGCCAGCAGCGCCGGGTCCGCTGAGTCTGGAAACACCATATATTTT	.	TRBJ1-3	.	TRBV5-1
CASSKRGGKETQYF	TGTGCCAGCAGCAAGAGAGGCGGGAAGGAGACCCAGTACTTC	.	TRBJ2-5	many	TRBV27
CASSPHRTTYYEQYF	TGCGCCAGCAGCCCCCATAGGACAACTTACTACGAGCAGTACTTC	.	TRBJ2-7	.	TRBV5-1
CASSLEIDDYGYTF	TGTGCCAGCAGCTTAGAAATCGACGACTATGGCTACACCTTC	.	TRBJ1-2	many	TRBV11-1
CASAGQSSGNTVYF	TGTGCCAGCGCCGGACAGAGCTCTGGAAACACCGTATATTTT	.	TRBJ1-3	once	TRBV6-2/TRBV6-3
CASSLFVDRESYNEQFF	TGTGCCAGCAGCTTGTTTGTGGACAGGGAATCCTACAATGAGCAGTTCTTC	TRBD1	TRBJ2-1	.	TRBV5-6
CASSSTSGIADTQYF	TGTGCCAGCAGCTCGACTAGCGGGATCGCAGATACGCAGTATTTT	TRBD2	TRBJ2-3	many	TRBV12-3/TRBV12-4
CSARDTIVRTGELFF	TGCAGTGCTAGAGATACAATAGTAAGGACCGGGGAGCTGTTTTTT	.	TRBJ2-2	.	TRBV20-1
CASSTPRGGRSTEAFF	TGTGCCAGCAGTACCCCCCGGGGGGGGCGCAGCACTGAAGCTTTCTTT	.	TRBJ1-1	many	TRBV27
CSVERGQETQYF	TGCAGTGTAGAGCGGGGCCAAGAGACCCAGTACTTC	TRBD2	TRBJ2-5	many	TRBV20-1
CASSFVQGYNEQFF	TGTGCCAGCAGTTTTGTCCAGGGGTACAATGAGCAGTTCTTC	.	TRBJ2-1	many	TRBV28
CAWSGRALSNQPQHF	TGTGCCTGGAGTGGTAGGGCCCTGTCTAATCAGCCCCAGCATTTT	.	TRBJ1-5	many	TRBV30
CASSGAGLAGLSLTNTQYF	TGTGCCAGCAGTGGGGCGGGGCTAGCGGGTCTATCCCTCACAAATACGCAGTATTTT	TRBD2	TRBJ2-3	many	TRBV12-3/TRBV12-4